This T cell receptor (beta chain) was sequenced for a study of T cells in Graves' hyperthyroidism and ophthalmopathy. Patients having uncontrolled infection, another autoimmune disease, pregnancy or lactation were not included. Under 12 ml fresh peripheral blood yielded the PBMCs. The CDR3 totals 12 residues. CDR1 is MNHEY and CDR2 is SVGEGT in the germline V gene. V lost 2 bases and J 3 bases, leaving 4 bases between the germline ends. Amplified regions were TCR beta CDR3 sequences from RNA transcripts. TCR CDR3 regions were first amplified by RT-PCR with HTBI primers. MiXCR, applied by TCRdb to the multiplex PCR reads, yields one record per CDR3 protein. The table lists some 530,000 distinct CDR3 sequences, under 25% of them singletons, with around 54% in the top ten. This clonotype came up many times.

The chain couples TRBV6-2 or TRBV6-3 to TRBJ1-2; no clear D gene. The source material was blood. This receptor was obtained from a woman in her sixties or seventies with Graves' ophthalmopathy. This CDR3 reads CASSYKDYGYTF. For the CDR3, the DNA is TGTGCCAGCAGTTACAAGGACTATGGCTACACCTTC.